These T cell receptor beta chains were read from a single sample in a study of blood T cell repertoires in COVID-19. Here immunoSEQ multiplex PCR was the method, and the copy in TCRdb shows in-frame clones only, minus some. The data contain around 98,000 clones, about 80% of them singletons. Sequencing was performed on peripheral blood. These receptors all come from a man aged 65-85 years with active or convalescent COVID-19. Both conserved end residues are part of each CDR3. D genes are given only for firm matches. Clone size is not always given. Where it is, it says once, few, many or a class for expanded clones.

D gene: -; V gene: TRBV4-1; clone size: -; J gene: TRBJ1-3; CDR3 protein: CASSQEGLQGGNTIYF; CDR3 DNA: TGCGCCAGCAGCCAAGAGGGGCTCCAGGGCGGAAACACCATATATTTT
D gene: TRBD1; V gene: TRBV18; clone size: once; J gene: TRBJ1-2; CDR3 protein: CASSPSGQGAGGYTF; CDR3 DNA: TGTGCCAGCTCACCATCGGGACAGGGGGCCGGTGGCTACACCTTC
D gene: TRBD1; V gene: TRBV19; clone size: -; J gene: TRBJ1-5; CDR3 protein: CASSPTGGGQPQHF; CDR3 DNA: TGTGCCAGTAGCCCAACAGGGGGCGGTCAGCCCCAGCATTTT
D gene: -; V gene: TRBV6-5; clone size: once; J gene: TRBJ1-1; CDR3 protein: CASNRQQNTEAFF; CDR3 DNA: TGTGCCAGCAACAGACAGCAGAACACTGAAGCTTTCTTT
D gene: TRBD1; V gene: TRBV6-5; clone size: -; J gene: TRBJ1-1; CDR3 protein: CATGGQLNTEAFF; CDR3 DNA: TGTGCCACAGGGGGACAGTTGAACACTGAAGCTTTCTTT
D gene: TRBD1; V gene: TRBV4-2; clone size: -; J gene: TRBJ1-1; CDR3 protein: CASSQAQGQGPYEAFF; CDR3 DNA: TGTGCCAGCAGCCAAGCCCAGGGACAGGGGCCATATGAAGCTTTCTTT
D gene: -; V gene: TRBV20-1; clone size: -; J gene: TRBJ1-2; CDR3 protein: CSAGGGYGYTF; CDR3 DNA: TGCAGTGCTGGGGGCGGGTATGGCTACACCTTC
D gene: -; V gene: TRBV4-3; clone size: -; J gene: TRBJ2-5; CDR3 protein: CASSQDGRPEETQYF; CDR3 DNA: TGCGCCAGCAGCCAAGATGGGAGGCCAGAAGAGACCCAGTACTTC
D gene: -; V gene: TRBV4-2; clone size: -; J gene: TRBJ1-2; CDR3 protein: CASSQDSRGGYTF; CDR3 DNA: TGTGCCAGCAGCCAAGACTCCCGGGGAGGCTACACCTTC
D gene: -; V gene: TRBV3-1/TRBV3-2; clone size: -; J gene: TRBJ1-4; CDR3 protein: CASSQGVVGLQGSGKLFF; CDR3 DNA: TGTGCCAGCAGCCAAGGTGTGGTGGGATTACAGGGTTCAGGAAAACTGTTTTTT
D gene: -; V gene: TRBV6-6; clone size: -; J gene: TRBJ2-5; CDR3 protein: CASSPGGQTQYF; CDR3 DNA: TGTGCCAGCAGCCCCGGGGGGCAGACCCAGTACTTC
D gene: -; V gene: TRBV5-6; clone size: -; J gene: TRBJ1-6; CDR3 protein: CASSLAPQADSPLHF; CDR3 DNA: TGTGCCAGCAGCTTGGCCCCCCAGGCCGATTCACCCCTCCACTTT
D gene: -; V gene: TRBV19; clone size: -; J gene: TRBJ1-1; CDR3 protein: CASSTPLSVYTEAFF; CDR3 DNA: TGTGCCAGTAGTACCCCATTATCGGTTTACACTGAAGCTTTCTTT
D gene: -; V gene: TRBV7-2; clone size: -; J gene: TRBJ1-1; CDR3 protein: CASSLARNTEAFF; CDR3 DNA: TGTGCCAGCAGCTTAGCTAGGAACACTGAAGCTTTCTTT
D gene: -; V gene: TRBV2; clone size: -; J gene: TRBJ2-7; CDR3 protein: CASSGLLDSSSYEQYF; CDR3 DNA: TGTGCCAGCAGTGGCCTACTGGACAGCAGCTCCTACGAGCAGTACTTC
D gene: -; V gene: TRBV29-1; clone size: few; J gene: TRBJ2-3; CDR3 protein: CSVGGRDTQYF; CDR3 DNA: TGCAGCGTTGGAGGGAGAGATACGCAGTATTTT
D gene: -; V gene: TRBV5-1; clone size: once; J gene: TRBJ2-2; CDR3 protein: CASRERPNTGELFF; CDR3 DNA: TGCGCCAGCAGGGAGCGCCCGAACACCGGGGAGCTGTTTTTT
D gene: TRBD2; V gene: TRBV2; clone size: -; J gene: TRBJ2-2; CDR3 protein: CASSARGDYTGELFF; CDR3 DNA: TGTGCCAGCAGTGCTCGGGGGGACTACACCGGGGAGCTGTTTTTT
D gene: TRBD1; V gene: TRBV10-3; clone size: -; J gene: TRBJ1-1; CDR3 protein: CAITRDRNTEAFF; CDR3 DNA: TGTGCCATCACACGGGACAGAAACACTGAAGCTTTCTTT
D gene: -; V gene: TRBV7-9; clone size: -; J gene: TRBJ1-2; CDR3 protein: CASSSLGGDGYGYTF; CDR3 DNA: TGTGCCAGCAGCTCTCTCGGAGGGGATGGCTATGGCTACACCTTC
D gene: TRBD1; V gene: TRBV5-1; clone size: -; J gene: TRBJ2-2; CDR3 protein: CASSLAGQGANTGELFF; CDR3 DNA: TGCGCCAGCAGCTTGGCAGGACAGGGTGCGAACACCGGGGAGCTGTTTTTT
D gene: -; V gene: TRBV3-1/TRBV3-2; clone size: -; J gene: TRBJ1-1; CDR3 protein: CASQTGLSEAFF; CDR3 DNA: TGTGCCAGTCAAACGGGGTTGAGTGAAGCTTTCTTT
D gene: -; V gene: TRBV11-3; clone size: once; J gene: TRBJ2-7; CDR3 protein: CASSLDSDSYEQYF; CDR3 DNA: TGTGCCAGCAGCTTAGACTCGGACAGCTACGAGCAGTACTTC
D gene: TRBD2; V gene: TRBV18; clone size: -; J gene: TRBJ2-1; CDR3 protein: CASSPPQAGPYNEQFF; CDR3 DNA: TGTGCCAGCTCACCACCTCAAGCGGGGCCGTACAATGAGCAGTTCTTC
D gene: -; V gene: TRBV12-3/TRBV12-4; clone size: -; J gene: TRBJ2-1; CDR3 protein: CASSLGRLLEQFF; CDR3 DNA: TGTGCCAGCAGTTTAGGTAGACTCCTTGAGCAGTTCTTC
D gene: TRBD1; V gene: TRBV10-3; clone size: -; J gene: TRBJ1-1; CDR3 protein: CAIKGQGASEAFF; CDR3 DNA: TGTGCCATCAAGGGACAGGGGGCCTCTGAAGCTTTCTTT
D gene: -; V gene: TRBV6-6; clone size: -; J gene: TRBJ2-3; CDR3 protein: CASRSYTDTQYF; CDR3 DNA: TGTGCCAGCAGATCCTACACAGATACGCAGTATTTT
D gene: -; V gene: TRBV18; clone size: -; J gene: TRBJ1-1; CDR3 protein: CVGRELGEAFF; CDR3 DNA: TGTGTCGGCAGGGAACTTGGTGAAGCTTTCTTT
D gene: -; V gene: TRBV7-8; clone size: -; J gene: TRBJ1-4; CDR3 protein: CASSLAARNEKLFF; CDR3 DNA: TGTGCCAGCAGCTTAGCAGCCCGTAATGAAAAACTGTTTTTT
D gene: -; V gene: TRBV30; clone size: -; J gene: TRBJ1-1; CDR3 protein: CAWLRGWDTEAFF; CDR3 DNA: TGTGCCTGGCTCAGAGGTTGGGACACTGAAGCTTTCTTT
D gene: -; V gene: TRBV29-1; clone size: few; J gene: TRBJ1-2; CDR3 protein: CSVDTGKGGYTF; CDR3 DNA: TGCAGCGTTGATACAGGCAAAGGCGGCTACACCTTC
D gene: TRBD2; V gene: TRBV3-1/TRBV3-2; clone size: -; J gene: TRBJ2-1; CDR3 protein: CASSQDLRASGVHNEQFF; CDR3 DNA: TGTGCCAGCAGCCAAGATCTTAGAGCTAGCGGGGTCCACAATGAGCAGTTCTTC
D gene: -; V gene: TRBV6-6; clone size: -; J gene: TRBJ1-1; CDR3 protein: CASWAVNTEAFF; CDR3 DNA: TGTGCCAGCTGGGCAGTGAACACTGAAGCTTTCTTT